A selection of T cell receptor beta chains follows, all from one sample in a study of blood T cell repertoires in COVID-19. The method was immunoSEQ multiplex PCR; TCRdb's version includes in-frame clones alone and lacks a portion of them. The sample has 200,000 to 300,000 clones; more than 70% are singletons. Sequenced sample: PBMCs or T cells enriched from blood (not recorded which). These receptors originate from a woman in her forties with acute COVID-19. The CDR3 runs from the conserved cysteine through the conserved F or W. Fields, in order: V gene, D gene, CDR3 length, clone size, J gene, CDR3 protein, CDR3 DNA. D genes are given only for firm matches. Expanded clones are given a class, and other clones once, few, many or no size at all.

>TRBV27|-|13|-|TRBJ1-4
CASSFYTNEKLFF
TGTGCCAGCAGTTTCTATACTAATGAAAAACTGTTTTTT
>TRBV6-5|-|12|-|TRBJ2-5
CAVFGPAGTQYF
TGTGCCGTCTTTGGGCCCGCGGGGACCCAGTACTTC
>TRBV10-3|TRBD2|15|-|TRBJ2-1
CATGPGLADHDEQFF
TGTGCCACGGGACCGGGACTAGCTGACCATGATGAGCAGTTCTTC
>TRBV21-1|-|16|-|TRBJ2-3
CASSKGLAQRTDTQYF
TGTGCCAGCAGCAAAGGACTAGCCCAAAGAACAGATACGCAGTATTTT
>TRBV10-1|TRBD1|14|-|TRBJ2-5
CASSSTGAQETQYF
TGCGCCAGCAGTAGTACAGGGGCCCAAGAGACCCAGTACTTC
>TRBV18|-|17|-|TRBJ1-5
CASSPPEATEGSLAQHF
TGTGCCAGCTCACCACCCGAGGCCACCGAGGGATCATTAGCCCAGCATTTT
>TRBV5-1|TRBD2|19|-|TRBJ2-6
CASSSELGLAGSGANVLTF
TGCGCCAGCAGCAGCGAGCTGGGTCTAGCGGGATCTGGGGCCAACGTCCTGACTTTC
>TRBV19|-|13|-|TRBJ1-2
CASSNWQNYGYTF
TGTGCCAGTAGTAATTGGCAGAACTATGGCTACACCTTC
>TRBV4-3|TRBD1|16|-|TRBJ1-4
CASSQDRTGGGEKLFF
TGCGCCAGCAGCCAAGATAGGACAGGGGGGGGTGAAAAACTGTTTTTT
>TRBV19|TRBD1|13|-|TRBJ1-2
CASGDRDDYGYTF
TGTGCCAGTGGGGACAGAGACGACTATGGCTACACCTTC
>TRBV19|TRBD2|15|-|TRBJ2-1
CASSREGSFYNEQFF
TGTGCCAGTAGCCGGGAGGGCTCCTTTTACAATGAGCAGTTCTTC
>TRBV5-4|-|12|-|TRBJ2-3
CASSFLLGEQYF
TGTGCCAGCAGCTTTCTACTAGGAGAGCAGTATTTT
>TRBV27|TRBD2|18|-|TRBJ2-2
CASSPFGFVGGPTGELFF
TGTGCCAGCAGTCCCTTTGGTTTCGTGGGAGGGCCCACCGGGGAGCTGTTTTTT
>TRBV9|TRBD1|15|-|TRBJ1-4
CASSERQGLNEKLFF
TGTGCCAGCAGCGAAAGACAGGGCCTTAATGAAAAACTGTTTTTT
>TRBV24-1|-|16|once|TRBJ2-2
CATSGWSGVGTGELFF
TGTGCCACCAGTGGCTGGTCCGGGGTAGGGACCGGGGAGCTGTTTTTT
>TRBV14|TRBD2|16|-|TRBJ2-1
CASSQPTSGDYNEQFF
TGTGCCAGCAGCCAACCGACTAGCGGTGACTACAATGAGCAGTTCTTC
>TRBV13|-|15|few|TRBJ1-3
CASSLGQGYGNTIYF
TGTGCCAGCAGCTTAGGACAGGGATACGGAAACACCATATATTTT
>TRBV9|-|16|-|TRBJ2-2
CASSVAPQKNTGELFF
TGTGCCAGCAGCGTAGCCCCTCAGAAGAACACCGGGGAGCTGTTTTTT
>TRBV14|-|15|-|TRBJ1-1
CASSQDGQGGTEAFF
TGTGCCAGCAGCCAAGATGGGCAGGGAGGGACTGAAGCTTTCTTT
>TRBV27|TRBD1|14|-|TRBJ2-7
CASSFGQVGYEQYF
TGTGCCAGCAGTTTCGGACAGGTAGGGTACGAGCAGTACTTC
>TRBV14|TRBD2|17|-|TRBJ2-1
CASSQVPTSGYYNEQFF
TGTGCCAGCAGCCAAGTGCCGACTAGCGGGTATTACAATGAGCAGTTCTTC
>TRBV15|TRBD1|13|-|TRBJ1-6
CATSRDRQGALHF
TGTGCCACCAGCAGAGATAGACAGGGGGCCCTCCACTTT
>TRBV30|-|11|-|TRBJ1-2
CAWSLSYGYTF
TGTGCCTGGAGTCTCTCCTATGGCTACACCTTC
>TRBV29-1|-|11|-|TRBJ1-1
CSGQYDTEAFF
TGCAGCGGACAATATGACACTGAAGCTTTCTTT
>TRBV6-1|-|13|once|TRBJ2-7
CASSETGLTEQYF
TGTGCCAGCAGTGAAACTGGCTTGACAGAGCAGTACTTC
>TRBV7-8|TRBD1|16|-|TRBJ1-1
CASSPSTGFSTLGAFF
TGTGCCAGCAGCCCGTCGACAGGGTTCTCGACACTGGGGGCTTTCTTT
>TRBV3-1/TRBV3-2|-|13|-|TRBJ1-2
CASSQTRQEGYTF
TGTGCCAGCAGCCAAACTAGACAAGAGGGCTACACCTTC
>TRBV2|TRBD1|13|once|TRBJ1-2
CAIVPGQHYGYTF
TGTGCCATCGTCCCGGGACAGCACTATGGCTACACCTTC
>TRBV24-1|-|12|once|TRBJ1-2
CATSDPGVGYTF
TGTGCCACCAGTGATCCCGGGGTTGGCTACACCTTC
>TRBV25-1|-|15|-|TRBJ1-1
CASSEGQKWNTEAFF
TGTGCCAGCAGTGAAGGACAGAAATGGAACACTGAAGCTTTCTTT
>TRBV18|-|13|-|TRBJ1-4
CASSPGDGEKLFF
TGTGCCAGCTCACCCGGGGATGGGGAAAAACTGTTTTTT
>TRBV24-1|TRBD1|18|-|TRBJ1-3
CATSEPPGQGADGNTIYF
TGTGCCACCAGTGAACCTCCGGGACAGGGGGCTGATGGAAACACCATATATTTT
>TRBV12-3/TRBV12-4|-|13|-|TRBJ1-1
CASSLRQALEAFF
TGTGCCAGCAGTTTAAGACAGGCCCTTGAAGCTTTCTTT
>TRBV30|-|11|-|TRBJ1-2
CAWSGAHGYTF
TGTGCCTGGAGTGGGGCCCATGGCTACACCTTC
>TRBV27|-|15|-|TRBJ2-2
CASRPGTAGSGELFF
TGTGCCAGCAGACCCGGAACGGCGGGGTCCGGGGAGCTGTTTTTT
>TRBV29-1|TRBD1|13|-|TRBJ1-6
CSARDRENSPLHF
TGCAGCGCCAGGGACAGAGAGAATTCACCCCTCCACTTT
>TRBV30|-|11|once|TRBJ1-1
CAWSPGGRAFF
TGTGCCTGGAGCCCCGGGGGGAGGGCTTTCTTT
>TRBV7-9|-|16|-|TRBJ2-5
CASSLGLPLSAETQYF
TGTGCCAGCAGCTTAGGTCTCCCGTTGAGTGCGGAGACCCAGTACTTC
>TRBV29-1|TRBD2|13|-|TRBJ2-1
CSVRTSGSYEQFF
TGCAGCGTTCGGACTAGCGGGAGCTATGAGCAGTTCTTC
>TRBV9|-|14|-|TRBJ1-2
CASSVEGRDTGYTF
TGTGCCAGCAGCGTAGAGGGCAGGGATACTGGCTACACCTTC
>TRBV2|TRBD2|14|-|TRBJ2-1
CASKLAGVIFEQFF
TGTGCCAGCAAACTAGCGGGAGTAATTTTTGAGCAGTTCTTC
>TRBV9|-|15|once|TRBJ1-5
CASSVDGDSNQPQHF
TGTGCCAGCAGCGTAGACGGAGATAGCAATCAGCCCCAGCATTTT